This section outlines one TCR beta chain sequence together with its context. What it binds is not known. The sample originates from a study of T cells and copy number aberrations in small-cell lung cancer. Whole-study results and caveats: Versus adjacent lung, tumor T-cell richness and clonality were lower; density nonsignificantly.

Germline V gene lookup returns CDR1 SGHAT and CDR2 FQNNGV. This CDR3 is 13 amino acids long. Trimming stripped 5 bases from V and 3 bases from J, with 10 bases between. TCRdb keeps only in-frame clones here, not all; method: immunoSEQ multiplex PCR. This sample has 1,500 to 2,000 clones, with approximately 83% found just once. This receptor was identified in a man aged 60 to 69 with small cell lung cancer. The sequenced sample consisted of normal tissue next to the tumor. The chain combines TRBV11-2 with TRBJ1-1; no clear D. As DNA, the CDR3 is TGTGCCAGCAGCCGTCTCCGGGACACTGAAGCTTTCTTT. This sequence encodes CASSRLRDTEAFF.